This passage covers 19 T cell receptor beta chains from one sample sequenced in a study of radiation and T cells in renal cell carcinoma. Method: immunoSEQ multiplex PCR; TCRdb's copy keeps in-frame clones and lacks some. The sample shows more than 60,000 clones, less than 85% of them seen only once. Noted time point: blood 4 weeks post-SBRT, at nephrectomy. Treatment noted: 15 Gy SBRT to primary tumor, nephrectomy 4 weeks later. Material: blood, obtained from a patient whose treatment included radiotherapy and nephrectomy. These receptors originate from a woman aged 60-75 years with renal cell carcinoma.

The rearrangement joins TRBV19 to TRBJ2-7, with D unclear. V was cut by 6 bases and J by 1 base, with 10 bases left in between. Germline assignment: CDR1 LNHDA and CDR2 SQIVND (reference sequence). The CDR3 is made up of 13 amino acids. The CDR3 sequence is CASRAPGSYEQYF. In DNA, the CDR3 is TGTGCCAGTAGGGCCCCAGGTTCCTACGAGCAGTACTTC.

A single count supports this clone. The chain uses TRBV23-1 and TRBJ2-7, with D tentatively TRBD1 (6 bases). TRBV23-1 is assigned to the ORF class and has an uncertain function. V lost 3 bases and J lost 9, with 15 bases in between. The CDR3 has 13 residues. The CDR3: CASSHNRVTPQYF. CDR3 DNA: TGCGCCAGCAGTCATAACAGGGTAACCCCGCAGTACTTC.

The chain couples TRBV2 to TRBJ1-2; 10 nucleotides match TRBD1. J gave up 11 bases and V 8 bases, and 8 bases lay outside the gene matches. The CDR3 has 12 residues. CDR1 SNHLY and CDR2 FYNNEI come from the germline V gene. The CDR3 region is CASGGDRGGYTF. The DNA for the CDR3 is TGTGCCAGCGGGGGGGACAGGGGTGGTTACACCTTC.

V is TRBV28 and J is TRBJ2-7, with 8 nucleotides matching TRBD2. Germline assignment: CDR1 MDHEN and CDR2 SYDVKM. J lost 1 base, V lost 6 bases, and 8 bases had no gene match. CDR3 length: 15 residues. The DNA of the CDR3 is TGTGCCAGCAGCCCGATAGCGGGACTTTCCTACGAGCAGTACTTC. The encoded protein is CASSPIAGLSYEQYF. Filled out from reference TRBV28 and TRBJ2-7, the complete variable domain reads DVKVTQSSRYLVKRTGEKVFLECVQDMDHENMFWYRQDPGLGLRLIYFSYDVKMKEKGDIPEGYSVSREKKERFSLILESASTNQTSMYLCASSPIAGLSYEQYFGPGTRLTVT.

The chain has TRBV5-1 and TRBJ2-3; 9 bases line up with TRBD2. V lost 5 bases to trimming and J lost 5 bases; unmatched junction nucleotides: 6. Germline assignment: CDR1 SGHRS and CDR2 YFSETQ. The CDR3 is 14 amino acids. The CDR3, as DNA: TGCGCCAGCAGTCCCTTAGCGGGGGAAGATACGCAGTATTTT. It yields the protein CASSPLAGEDTQYF.

The gene calls are TRBV27 and TRBJ1-4, with D possibly TRBD1 on 5 matching bases. Germline CDR1 is MNHEY and CDR2 is SMNVEV (reference sequence). The CDR3 loop spans 16 amino acids. Trimming took off 3 bases at V and 4 bases at J, with 15 bases between the two ends. The CDR3 reads CASSFTGGVGNEKLFF. The CDR3 bases are TGTGCCAGCAGTTTTACTGGGGGGGTGGGTAATGAAAAACTGTTTTTT. The complete variable domain, with remaining parts taken from reference TRBV27 and TRBJ1-4, reads EAQVTQNPRYLITVTGKKLTVTCSQNMNHEYMSWYRQDPGLGLRQIYYSMNVEVTDKGDVPEGYKVSRKEKRNFPLILESPSPNQTSLYFCASSFTGGVGNEKLFFGSGTQLSVL.

This chain joins TRBV4-2 and TRBJ1-4, with D tentatively TRBD1 (5 bases). Germline V gives CDR1 LGHNA, CDR2 YNFKEQ. V gave up 0 bases and J gave up 10 bases, with 24 bases separating them. This CDR3 spans 18 amino acids. DNA for the CDR3: TGTGCCAGCAGCCAAGAGGGGGGTAGGGAAAAAGATTGGAGAAAACTGTTTTTT. Its protein is CASSQEGGREKDWRKLFF.

The V gene is TRBV19, the J gene TRBJ1-3; D is unclear. V was trimmed by 7 bases and J by 0 bases, leaving 13 bases between them. Germline lookup yields CDR1 LNHDA and CDR2 SQIVND (reference sequence). The CDR3 runs 15 residues. This chain's CDR3 is CASIREPSSGNTIYF. The CDR3 DNA reads as TGTGCCAGTATCCGGGAGCCCTCCTCTGGAAACACCATATATTTT.

This clone appeared a few times. CDR3 sequence: CASSQVAGAGGYTF. The CDR3 DNA follows: TGCGCCAGCAGCCAAGTCGCGGGCGCGGGAGGCTACACCTTC. J is TRBJ1-2 and V is TRBV4-3, with no clear D. V lost 1 base, J lost 8 bases, and 14 bases lay in between. CDR1 is LGHNA and CDR2 is YSLEER in the germline V gene. CDR3 length equals 14 residues.

V and J are TRBV7-2 and TRBJ2-3, with TRBD2 matching 10 bases. Germline CDR1 is SGHTA and CDR2 is FQGNSA. Trimming at V came to 4 bases and at J to 3 bases, leaving 1 base not matched to a gene. The CDR3 consists of 14 residues. CDR3 in DNA: TGTGCCAGCAGCTCTAGCGGGAGAACAGATACGCAGTATTTT. As protein: CASSSSGRTDTQYF.

The chain links TRBV6-6 to TRBJ2-6; no clear D gene. Germline V gene sequence: CDR1 MNHNY, CDR2 SVGAGI (reference sequence). The CDR3 is 11 residues long. The germline V and J ends were trimmed by 10 bases and 4 bases, with 5 bases remaining between them. The CDR3, as DNA: TGTGCCACCCGAGGGGCCAACGTCCTGACTTTC. Amino acids: CATRGANVLTF.

The chain recombines TRBV28 with TRBJ2-7, with a tentative D call TRBD2 (5 bases). This CDR3 contains 14 residues. In germline, CDR1 is MDHEN, CDR2 SYDVKM. Trimming stripped 5 bases from V and 3 bases from J, with 14 bases between. Here the CDR3 reads CASSPPAEVYEQYF. DNA for the CDR3: TGTGCCAGCAGTCCCCCCGCGGAGGTCTACGAGCAGTACTTC.

The J gene is TRBJ2-5, the V gene TRBV5-4; 11 bases are a match to TRBD2. This CDR3 is built from 15 residues. Germline CDR1 and CDR2: SGHNT and YYREEE (reference sequence). J was trimmed by 4 bases and V by 1 base; bases with no gene match: 3. The CDR3 reads CASSLTSGGRETQYF. The CDR3 region has the DNA TGTGCCAGCAGCTTGACTAGCGGGGGAAGAGAGACCCAGTACTTC.

V is TRBV30 and J is TRBJ1-3; 9 bases line up with TRBD1. Germline-derived CDR1 and CDR2 are GTSNPN and SVGIG (reference sequence). The CDR3 covers 14 residues. V lost 5 bases, J lost 5 bases, and 7 bases stayed unmatched. CDR3 sequence reads: CAWGRTGVRNTIYF. For the CDR3, the DNA is TGTGCCTGGGGTAGGACAGGGGTACGAAACACCATATATTTT.

The chain combines TRBV27 with TRBJ1-6; the match to TRBD1 covers 9 bases. J lost 9 bases, V lost 5 bases, and 8 bases had no gene match. The germline gives CDR1 MNHEY, CDR2 SMNVEV (reference sequence). CDR3 length: 15 amino acids. In DNA form, the CDR3 reads TGTGCCAGCAGTCCCGGGACAGGGTGGAGTTCACCCCTCCACTTT. Residues: CASSPGTGWSSPLHF.

V gene TRBV7-6 combines with J gene TRBJ2-5; the D is unclear. Germline V gives CDR1 SGHVS, CDR2 FNYEAQ. V dropped 0 bases and J dropped 3 bases, with 2 bases sitting between them. The length of the CDR3 is 12 residues. CDR3 bases: TGTGCCAGCAGCTTAGCAGAAGAGACCCAGTACTTC. Translated, it gives CASSLAEETQYF.

This chain joins TRBV5-6 and TRBJ1-6; 11 nucleotides line up with TRBD1. Germline CDR1 SGHDT, CDR2 YYEEEE. The CDR3 is 15 residues long. Germline trimming cut 4 bases from V and 6 bases from J; bases unmatched to any gene: 3. The CDR3 loop reads CASSPGTGGNSPLHF. CDR3 bases: TGTGCCAGCAGCCCTGGGACAGGGGGTAATTCACCCCTCCACTTT.

The chain carries TRBV27 and TRBJ1-5; D remains unclear. CDR1 is MNHEY, CDR2 SMNVEV, per germline (reference sequence). V lost 6 bases and J lost 4, with 13 bases in between. This CDR3 comprises 14 residues. The DNA of the CDR3 is TGTGCCAGCAGGGTAGGGAGCAGTAATCAGCCCCAGCATTTT. This translates into CASRVGSSNQPQHF.

The chain links TRBV13 to TRBJ2-1; TRBD2 is a possible D gene (6 bases). There are 13 residues in the CDR3. V lost 5 bases, J lost 6 bases, and 11 bases lay in between. Germline CDR1 is PRHDT and CDR2 is FYEKMQ (reference sequence). CDR3 amino acids: CASSPEGLNEQFF. CDR3 DNA: TGTGCCAGCAGCCCGGAGGGGCTCAATGAGCAGTTCTTC.